The rows below give T cell receptor beta chains drawn from one sample of a study of a mutant IDH1 vaccine in newly diagnosed glioma. Data came from immunoSEQ multiplex PCR; TCRdb stores just in-frame clones and leaves some out. The sample holds 70,000 or so clones, around 87% seen once. Their antigens are not known. The sample here was PBMCs, taken from a glioma patient whose treatment included an IDH1 peptide vaccine. The receptor source for this set is a man aged 30 to 39 with glioma. CDR3s include the opening cysteine and the closing phenylalanine or tryptophan. Each record gives: V gene, clone size, J gene, D gene, CDR3 length, CDR3 DNA, CDR3 protein. D genes are given only for firm matches. Size is omitted from some rows. Given values are once, few, many or a class for expanded clones.

V: TRBV7-7; size: -; J: TRBJ2-2; D: TRBD2; length: 15; DNA: TGTGCCAGCAGCGCATCCGGGACTAGCACCGGGGAGCTGTTTTTT; CDR3: CASSASGTSTGELFF
V: TRBV5-5; size: -; J: TRBJ1-1; D: TRBD1; length: 16; DNA: TGTGCCAGCAGGCCCGGGACAGGGGGCTGGAACACTGAAGCTTTCTTT; CDR3: CASRPGTGGWNTEAFF
V: TRBV28; size: -; J: TRBJ2-7; D: -; length: 11; DNA: TGTGCCAGCGTGGGAACCTACGAGCAGTACTTC; CDR3: CASVGTYEQYF
V: TRBV4-3; size: -; J: TRBJ2-3; D: TRBD1; length: 16; DNA: TGCGCCAGCAGCCAAGGGCTAATAACAGGGGGAGATACGCAGTATTTT; CDR3: CASSQGLITGGDTQYF
V: TRBV29-1; size: -; J: TRBJ2-7; D: -; length: 13; DNA: TGCAGCGCGTCCTTACAGGGACCCTACGAGCAGTACTTC; CDR3: CSASLQGPYEQYF
V: TRBV12-5; size: -; J: TRBJ2-3; D: -; length: 14; DNA: TGTGCTAGTGGCTCCCCCGGCAGGACAGATACGCAGTATTTT; CDR3: CASGSPGRTDTQYF
V: TRBV7-2; size: once; J: TRBJ2-5; D: TRBD2; length: 15; DNA: TGTGCCAGCAGCACCGGGACTAGCGGGGCGGAGACCCAGTACTTC; CDR3: CASSTGTSGAETQYF
V: TRBV7-9; size: -; J: TRBJ2-7; D: TRBD1; length: 13; DNA: TGTGCCAGCAGCCGGGACAGGGGGAGCGAGCAGTACTTC; CDR3: CASSRDRGSEQYF
V: TRBV25-1; size: -; J: TRBJ1-1; D: -; length: 13; DNA: TGTGCCAGCATCGGGAATCCCGTAGAGCGAGCTTTCTTT; CDR3: CASIGNPVERAFF
V: TRBV2; size: -; J: TRBJ2-7; D: TRBD2; length: 14; DNA: TGTGCCAGCGCCGGACTAGCAGGCTCCTACGAGCAGTACTTC; CDR3: CASAGLAGSYEQYF
V: TRBV5-5; size: -; J: TRBJ1-1; D: -; length: 13; DNA: TGTGCCAGCAGCTTGGGGACGAACACTGAAGCTTTCTTT; CDR3: CASSLGTNTEAFF
V: TRBV7-2; size: -; J: TRBJ1-1; D: -; length: 13; DNA: TGTGCCAGCAGCTTAGTGACAGCCCTGGAAGCTTTCTTT; CDR3: CASSLVTALEAFF
V: TRBV7-8; size: -; J: TRBJ1-1; D: -; length: 14; DNA: TGTGCCAGCAGCTTAGCTGGGAGCGGAGATGAAGCTTTCTTT; CDR3: CASSLAGSGDEAFF
V: TRBV9; size: -; J: TRBJ2-7; D: TRBD1; length: 13; DNA: TGTGCCAGCAGCGTAGAGAACAGGGGCGAGCAGTACTTC; CDR3: CASSVENRGEQYF
V: TRBV5-5; size: -; J: TRBJ2-7; D: -; length: 16; DNA: TGTGCCAGCAGCTTGGTGGACTACCTTCTCTCCTACGAGCAGTACTTC; CDR3: CASSLVDYLLSYEQYF
V: TRBV28; size: -; J: TRBJ2-7; D: -; length: 17; DNA: TGTGCCAGCAGCTCGGCTAATGGGCTCCCTAATTTATACGAGCAGTACTTC; CDR3: CASSSANGLPNLYEQYF
V: TRBV19; size: -; J: TRBJ1-2; D: -; length: 14; DNA: TGTGCCAGTAGTTCTCGCGGACAGATCTATGGCTACACCTTC; CDR3: CASSSRGQIYGYTF
V: TRBV18; size: -; J: TRBJ1-4; D: -; length: 14; DNA: TGTGCCAGCTCACCTTCCGGCACTAATGAAAAACTGTTTTTT; CDR3: CASSPSGTNEKLFF
V: TRBV19; size: -; J: TRBJ1-5; D: TRBD1; length: 15; DNA: TGTGCCAGTAGTATTTGGACAGGGATGGGTCAGCCCCAGCATTTT; CDR3: CASSIWTGMGQPQHF
V: TRBV30; size: -; J: TRBJ2-5; D: -; length: 13; DNA: TGTGCCTGGAGTGTACGCGTTCGAGAGACCCAGTACTTC; CDR3: CAWSVRVRETQYF
V: TRBV5-4; size: few; J: TRBJ2-7; D: -; length: 14; DNA: TGTGCCAGCAGCTTGGATTGGCTAGACGACGAGCAGTACTTC; CDR3: CASSLDWLDDEQYF
V: TRBV5-1; size: -; J: TRBJ2-3; D: -; length: 12; DNA: TGCGCCAGCAGCTTGCTAGGGGATACGCAGTATTTT; CDR3: CASSLLGDTQYF
V: TRBV7-9; size: -; J: TRBJ2-1; D: TRBD2; length: 15; DNA: TGTGCCAGCAGTCCCCAAGCGGGGGCCTACAATGAGCAGTTCTTC; CDR3: CASSPQAGAYNEQFF
V: TRBV28; size: -; J: TRBJ2-7; D: TRBD2; length: 15; DNA: TGTGCCAGCAGACATGTACTAGCGGGGGGGCTCGAGCAGTACTTC; CDR3: CASRHVLAGGLEQYF
V: TRBV14; size: -; J: TRBJ2-3; D: -; length: 15; DNA: TGTGCCAGCAATAAGATAGGGGGAGGCACAGATACGCAGTATTTT; CDR3: CASNKIGGGTDTQYF
V: TRBV4-1; size: once; J: TRBJ2-3; D: TRBD2; length: 14; DNA: TGCGCCAGCAGCCGAATAGCGGGTTCACATACGCAGTATTTT; CDR3: CASSRIAGSHTQYF